This TCR beta chain originates from a study of shared clonotypes between healthy human individuals. On the study more broadly: Participating donors consisted of a couple of women and a few men aged 18 to 49.

After removal of 5 bases from V and 8 bases from J, the junction contained 15 bases not matched to a gene. CDR3 size: 17 residues. The V gene's germline CDR1 is MNHEY and CDR2 SMNVEV (reference sequence). Terminally differentiated effector memory CD45RA+ cells were excluded from the naive CD8 cells, which were CD45RO-negative and positively selected for CCR7. Only in-frame clones appear in the TCRdb table, and some are missing; sequencing was by immunoSEQ multiplex PCR. Of some 2 million clones detected, approximately 95% appear once; the ten largest clones hold around 1.2%. This chain joins TRBV27 and TRBJ2-1; 10 bases fit TRBD2. The sequence derives from a young man in good health. The sequenced sample was naive CD8+ T cells sorted from blood. The CDR3 bases are TGTGCCAGCAGTCCGTGGGGTGTAGCGGGAGGTTTCGATGAGCAGTTCTTC. It is translated as CASSPWGVAGGFDEQFF.